This T cell receptor beta chain was identified in a study of cytomegalovirus exposure and HLA in healthy donors. Notes on the study in general: Later work showed greater clonal expansion in HLA-associated TCR beta chains than in equally common others. The authors later found most CMV-associated TCR beta chains appeared HLA-restricted. Most TCR sequences were uncommon, yet certain public TCRs appeared in many donors. A few CMV-associated chains proved CMV antigen-specific in vitro.

Germline CDR1 is SEHNR and CDR2 is FQNEAQ (reference sequence). With 4 bases removed from V and 2 bases from J, the gap between germline ends came to 15 bases. The CDR3 spans 15 residues. PCR used 60 Vbeta primers and 13 Jbeta primers. Profiling relied on immunoSEQ multiplex PCR, and the TCRdb table lists in-frame clones only, not all of them. The table has about 130,000 clones, over 60% seen once; the top ten hold more than 4.5%. Worth noting for this clone: The target antigen is unknown.

This clonotype was obtained from a man in his fifties or sixties in good health and CMV-seropositive. The genes are TRBV7-9 and TRBJ2-7, with a weak D call TRBD1 (6 bases). The sequencing input was PBMCs. CDR3 DNA: TGTGCCAGCAGCTCCCCAAGGGGGACCACCTACGAGCAGTACTTC. This gives the protein CASSSPRGTTYEQYF.